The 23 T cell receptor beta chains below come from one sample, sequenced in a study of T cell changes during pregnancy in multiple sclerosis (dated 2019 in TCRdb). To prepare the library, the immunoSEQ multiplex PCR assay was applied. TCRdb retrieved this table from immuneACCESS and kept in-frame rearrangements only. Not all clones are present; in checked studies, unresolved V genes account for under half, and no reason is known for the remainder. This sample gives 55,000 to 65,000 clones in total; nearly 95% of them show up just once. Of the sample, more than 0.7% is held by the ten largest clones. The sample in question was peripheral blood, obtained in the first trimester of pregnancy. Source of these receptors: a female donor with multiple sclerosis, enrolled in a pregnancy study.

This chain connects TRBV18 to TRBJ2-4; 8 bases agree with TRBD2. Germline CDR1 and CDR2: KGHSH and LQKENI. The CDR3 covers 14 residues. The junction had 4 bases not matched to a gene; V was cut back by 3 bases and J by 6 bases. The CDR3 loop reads CASSPVRGGNIQYF. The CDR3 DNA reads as TGTGCCAGCTCACCGGTCCGGGGGGGAAACATTCAGTACTTC. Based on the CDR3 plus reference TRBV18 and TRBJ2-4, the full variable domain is NAGVMQNPRHLVRRRGQEARLRCSPMKGHSHVYWYRQLPEEGLKFMVYLQKENIIDESGMPKERFSAEFPKEGPSILRIQQVVRGDSAAYFCASSPVRGGNIQYFGAGTRLSVL.

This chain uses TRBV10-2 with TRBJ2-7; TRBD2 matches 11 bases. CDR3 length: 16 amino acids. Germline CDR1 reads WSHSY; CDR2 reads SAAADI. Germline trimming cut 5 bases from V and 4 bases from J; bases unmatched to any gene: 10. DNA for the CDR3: TGCGCCAGCAGTCCGACTAGCGGGGCCTTCACGTACGAGCAGTACTTC. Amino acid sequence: CASSPTSGAFTYEQYF.

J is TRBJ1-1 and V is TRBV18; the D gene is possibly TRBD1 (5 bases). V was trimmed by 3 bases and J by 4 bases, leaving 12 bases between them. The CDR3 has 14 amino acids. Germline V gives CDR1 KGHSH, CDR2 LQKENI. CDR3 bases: TGTGCCAGCTCACCGGGGGGGAGGGGCACTGAAGCTTTCTTT. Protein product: CASSPGGRGTEAFF.

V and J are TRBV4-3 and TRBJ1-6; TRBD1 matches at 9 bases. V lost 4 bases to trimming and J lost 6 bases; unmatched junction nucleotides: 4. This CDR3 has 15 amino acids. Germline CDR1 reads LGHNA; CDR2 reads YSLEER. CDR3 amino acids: CASSLGTGPNSPLHF. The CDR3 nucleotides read TGCGCCAGCAGCCTGGGGACAGGGCCTAATTCACCCCTCCACTTT.

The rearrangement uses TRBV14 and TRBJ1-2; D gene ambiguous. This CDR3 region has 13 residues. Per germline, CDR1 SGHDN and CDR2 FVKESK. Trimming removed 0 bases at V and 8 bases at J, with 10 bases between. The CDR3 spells CASSQDLGYGYTF. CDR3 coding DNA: TGTGCCAGCAGCCAAGATCTAGGATACGGCTACACCTTC.

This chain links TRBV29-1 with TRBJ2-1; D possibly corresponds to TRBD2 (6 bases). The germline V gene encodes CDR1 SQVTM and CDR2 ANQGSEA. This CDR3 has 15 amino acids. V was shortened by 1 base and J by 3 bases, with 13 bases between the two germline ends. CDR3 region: CSVEVRLEGYNEQFF. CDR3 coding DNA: TGCAGCGTTGAAGTTCGACTAGAAGGCTACAATGAGCAGTTCTTC.

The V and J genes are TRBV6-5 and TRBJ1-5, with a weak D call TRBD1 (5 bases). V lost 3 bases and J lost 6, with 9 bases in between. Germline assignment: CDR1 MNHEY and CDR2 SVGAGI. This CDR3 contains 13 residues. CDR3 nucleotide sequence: TGTGCCAGCAGTTATGAAAGGGGTCAGCCCCAGCATTTT. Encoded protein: CASSYERGQPQHF.

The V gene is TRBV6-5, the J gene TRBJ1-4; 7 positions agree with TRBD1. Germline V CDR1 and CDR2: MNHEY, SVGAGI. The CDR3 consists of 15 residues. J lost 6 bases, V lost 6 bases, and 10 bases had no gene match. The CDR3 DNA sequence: TGTGCCAGCAGAAGACAGGGAATGGGTTATGAAAAACTGTTTTTT. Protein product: CASRRQGMGYEKLFF.

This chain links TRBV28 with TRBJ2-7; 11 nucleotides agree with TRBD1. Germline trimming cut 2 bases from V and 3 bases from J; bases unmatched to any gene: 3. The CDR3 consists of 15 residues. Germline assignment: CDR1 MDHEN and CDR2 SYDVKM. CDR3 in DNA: TGTGCCAGCAGTTTAGGGACAGGGGGGGGCTACGAGCAGTACTTC. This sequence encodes CASSLGTGGGYEQYF.

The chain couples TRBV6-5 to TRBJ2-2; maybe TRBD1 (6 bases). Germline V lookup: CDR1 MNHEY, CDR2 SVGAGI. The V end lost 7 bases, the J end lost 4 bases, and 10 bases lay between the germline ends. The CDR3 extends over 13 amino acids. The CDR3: CASNPGVTGELFF. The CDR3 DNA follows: TGTGCCAGCAACCCAGGGGTCACCGGGGAGCTGTTTTTT.

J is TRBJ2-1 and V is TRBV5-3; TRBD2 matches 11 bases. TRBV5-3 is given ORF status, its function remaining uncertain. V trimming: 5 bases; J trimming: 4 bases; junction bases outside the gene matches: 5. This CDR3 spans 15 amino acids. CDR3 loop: CARRAGTSGYNEQFF. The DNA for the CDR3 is TGTGCCAGAAGGGCCGGGACTAGCGGTTACAATGAGCAGTTCTTC.

As DNA, the CDR3 is TGTGCCAGCAGGAAGGGAGGGGCTGGCTACACCTTC. Encoded protein: CASRKGGAGYTF. The genes are TRBV6-5 and TRBJ1-2, with D possibly being TRBD1 (5 bases). Germline CDR1 reads MNHEY; CDR2 reads SVGAGI. Trimming removed 6 bases from V and 7 bases from J, with 12 bases in between. CDR3 length: 12 amino acids.

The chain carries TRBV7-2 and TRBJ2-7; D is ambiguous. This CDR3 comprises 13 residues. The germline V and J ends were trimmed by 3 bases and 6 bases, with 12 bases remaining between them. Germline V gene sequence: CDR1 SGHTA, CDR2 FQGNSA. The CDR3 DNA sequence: TGTGCCAGCAGCTTTACGGGTTCAACCGAGCAGTACTTC. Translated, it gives CASSFTGSTEQYF.

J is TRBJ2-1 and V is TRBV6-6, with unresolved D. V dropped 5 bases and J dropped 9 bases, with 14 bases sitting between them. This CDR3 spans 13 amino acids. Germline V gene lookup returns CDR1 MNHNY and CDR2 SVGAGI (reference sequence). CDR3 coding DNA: TGTGCCAGCAGTCCACTTCCGGTCGGTGAGCAGTTCTTC. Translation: CASSPLPVGEQFF.

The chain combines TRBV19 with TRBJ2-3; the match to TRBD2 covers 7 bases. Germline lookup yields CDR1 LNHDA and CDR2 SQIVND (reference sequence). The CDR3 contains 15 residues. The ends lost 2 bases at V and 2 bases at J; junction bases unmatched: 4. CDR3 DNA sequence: TGTGCCAGTAGTATATTGGGGGGGTTCACAGATACGCAGTATTTT. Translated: CASSILGGFTDTQYF.

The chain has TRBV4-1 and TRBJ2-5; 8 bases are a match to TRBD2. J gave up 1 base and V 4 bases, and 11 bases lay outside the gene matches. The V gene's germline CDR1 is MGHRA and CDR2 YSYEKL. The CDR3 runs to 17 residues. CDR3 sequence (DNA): TGCGCCAGCAGCCTCATTCCGAGCCTAGCGGGCCAAGAGACCCAGTACTTC. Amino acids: CASSLIPSLAGQETQYF.

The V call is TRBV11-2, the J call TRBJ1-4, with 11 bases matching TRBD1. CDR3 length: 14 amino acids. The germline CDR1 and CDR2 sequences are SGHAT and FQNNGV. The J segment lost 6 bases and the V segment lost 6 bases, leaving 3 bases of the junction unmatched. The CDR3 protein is CASSWTGGDEKLFF. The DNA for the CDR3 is TGTGCCAGCAGTTGGACAGGGGGCGATGAAAAACTGTTTTTT. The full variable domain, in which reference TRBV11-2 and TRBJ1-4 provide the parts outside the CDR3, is EAGVAQSPRYKIIEKRQSVAFWCNPISGHATLYWYQQILGQGPKLLIQFQNNGVVDDSQLPKDRFSAERLKGVDSTLKIQPAKLEDSAVYLCASSWTGGDEKLFFGSGTQLSVL.

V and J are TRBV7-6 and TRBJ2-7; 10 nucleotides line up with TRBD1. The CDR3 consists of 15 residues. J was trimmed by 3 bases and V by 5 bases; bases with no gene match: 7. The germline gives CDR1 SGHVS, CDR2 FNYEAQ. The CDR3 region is CASSPPGTGVYEQYF. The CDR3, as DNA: TGTGCCAGCAGCCCCCCCGGGACAGGGGTCTACGAGCAGTACTTC.

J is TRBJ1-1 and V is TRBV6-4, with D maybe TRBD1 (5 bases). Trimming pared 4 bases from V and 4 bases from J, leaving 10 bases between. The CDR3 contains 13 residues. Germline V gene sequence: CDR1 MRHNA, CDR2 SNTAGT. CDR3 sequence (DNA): TGTGCCAGCAGTGTATGGGGGGGCACTGAAGCTTTCTTT. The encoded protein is CASSVWGGTEAFF.

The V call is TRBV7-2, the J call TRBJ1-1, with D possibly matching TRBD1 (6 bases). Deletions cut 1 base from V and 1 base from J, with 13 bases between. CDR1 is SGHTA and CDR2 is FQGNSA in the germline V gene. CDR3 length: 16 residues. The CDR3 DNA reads TGTGCCAGCAGCTTAGTGGGGGCAGGATCGAACACTGAAGCTTTCTTT. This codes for CASSLVGAGSNTEAFF.

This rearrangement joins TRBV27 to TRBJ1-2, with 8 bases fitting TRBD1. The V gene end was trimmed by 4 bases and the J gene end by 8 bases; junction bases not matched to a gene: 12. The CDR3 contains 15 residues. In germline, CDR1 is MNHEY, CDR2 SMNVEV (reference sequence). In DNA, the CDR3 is TGTGCCAGCAGTTGGCAGGGGGCGCCGGTCTCCGGCTACACCTTC. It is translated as CASSWQGAPVSGYTF.

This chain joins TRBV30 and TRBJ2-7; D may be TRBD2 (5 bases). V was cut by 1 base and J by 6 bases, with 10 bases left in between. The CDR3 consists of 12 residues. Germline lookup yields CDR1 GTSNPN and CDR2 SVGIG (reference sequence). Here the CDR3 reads CAWSELRGEQYF. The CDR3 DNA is TGTGCCTGGAGTGAGCTCCGGGGCGAGCAGTACTTC. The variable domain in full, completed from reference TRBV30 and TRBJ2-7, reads SQTIHQWPATLVQPVGSPLSLECTVEGTSNPNLYWYRQAAGRGLQLLFYSVGIGQISSEVPQNLSASRPQDRQFILSSKKLLLSDSGFYLCAWSELRGEQYFGPGTRLTVT.

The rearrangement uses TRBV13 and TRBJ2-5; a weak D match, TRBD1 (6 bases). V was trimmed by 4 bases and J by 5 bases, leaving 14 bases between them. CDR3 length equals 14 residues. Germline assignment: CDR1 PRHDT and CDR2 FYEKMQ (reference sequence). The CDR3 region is CASSYAGVEETQYF. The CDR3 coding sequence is TGTGCCAGCAGCTATGCAGGGGTGGAGGAGACCCAGTACTTC.